Listed here are 2 T cell receptor beta chains from one sample, sequenced in a study of STAT5B mutations in CD4+ large granular lymphocyte leukemia. Sequenced by immunoSEQ multiplex PCR; TCRdb stores in-frame clones only, minus some. Here the sample spans some 41,000 clones, roughly 84% being singletons. Sequencing was done on a sample of CD4+ T cells from blood buffy coats. All receptors derive from a human donor in good health.

This chain connects TRBV29-1 to TRBJ1-1; no firm D call. Germline V CDR1 and CDR2: SQVTM, ANQGSEA. V lost 4 bases, J lost 7 bases, and 10 bases lay in between. This CDR3 has 11 amino acids. The CDR3 sequence is CSVVSVDEAFF. CDR3 nucleotide sequence: TGCAGCGTTGTTAGTGTAGATGAAGCTTTCTTT.

This clone was detected only a few times. V is TRBV6-6 and J is TRBJ2-1, with D tentatively TRBD1 or TRBD2 (5 bases each). Between the trimmed V and J ends, which lost 0 bases and 4 bases, there was a span of 13 bases. Germline V lookup: CDR1 MNHNY, CDR2 SVGAGI (reference sequence). CDR3 length: 16 amino acids. CDR3 DNA sequence: TGTGCCAGCAGTTACTCCCGGGACGGAAATTACAATGAGCAGTTCTTC. Protein product: CASSYSRDGNYNEQFF.